The 3 T cell receptor beta chains reported below all come from one sample, sequenced in a study of T cell repertoires in cytomegalovirus infection. TCRdb recomputed calls from the reads with MiXCR, one row per CDR3 protein. The sample contains 300,000 or so distinct CDR3 sequences, about 25% of which appear only once. Their antigen targets remain unknown. The sample here was cultured PBMCs, taken from culture after CMV antigen stimulation. The origin of the receptors is a human donor in good health (CMV status not recorded). Some clones in this sample may be carry-over from other donors' samples.

The V gene is TRBV28, the J gene TRBJ2-1; 7 bases are shared with TRBD2. The CDR3 totals 15 residues. J lost 7 bases, V lost 2 bases, and 8 bases had no gene match. The germline gives CDR1 MDHEN, CDR2 SYDVKM. The CDR3 reads CASSLRVGLRNEQFF. Here the CDR3 DNA reads TGTGCCAGCAGTTTAAGGGTGGGACTAAGAAATGAGCAGTTCTTC.

This clonotype appeared a few times. The chain carries TRBV5-4 and TRBJ2-2, with 14 positions matching TRBD2. The CDR3 extends over 18 amino acids. CDR1 is SGHNT and CDR2 is YYREEE in the germline V gene (reference sequence). The V and J ends lost 0 bases and 8 bases, in that order; junction bases with no gene match: 9. This CDR3 reads CASSLGAGLAGAAGELFF. The CDR3 nucleotides read TGTGCCAGCAGCTTGGGAGCGGGACTAGCGGGAGCTGCGGGGGAGCTGTTTTTT.

The rearrangement joins TRBV7-2 to TRBJ2-7; no reliable D call. The length of the CDR3 is 15 residues. Trimming stripped 1 base from V and 0 bases from J, with 10 bases between. Germline values: CDR1 SGHTA, CDR2 FQGNSA. The CDR3 region is CASSLGEAPSYEQYF. DNA for the CDR3: TGTGCCAGCAGCTTAGGCGAAGCTCCCTCCTACGAGCAGTACTTC.